What follows are 32 T cell receptor beta chains derived from one specimen sequenced in a study of blood T cell repertoires in COVID-19. The repertoire was sequenced with immunoSEQ multiplex PCR; TCRdb's copy has only in-frame clones and lacks some. The table includes around 63,000 clones, more than 60% detected once. Sequenced material: peripheral blood. These receptors all come from a woman aged 45-59 years with active or convalescent COVID-19.

This clone was picked up a small number of times. This sequence joins TRBV18 and TRBJ1-5; D is uncertain. The CDR3 contains 12 residues. Germline loops: CDR1 KGHSH, CDR2 LQKENI. Between the trimmed V and J ends, which lost 3 bases and 3 bases, there was a span of 3 bases. CDR3 sequence reads: CASSPNNQPQHF. CDR3 bases: TGTGCCAGCTCACCTAACAATCAGCCCCAGCATTTT.

The chain has TRBV2 and TRBJ1-1; D is uncertain. CDR3 size: 16 residues. Trimming pared 7 bases from V and 0 bases from J, leaving 18 bases between. CDR1 is SNHLY, CDR2 FYNNEI, per germline. CDR3 in DNA: TGTGCCAGCATTAAGGGAGTGGGTACCATGAACACTGAAGCTTTCTTT. It translates to CASIKGVGTMNTEAFF.

This clone was seen once. The chain couples TRBV10-3 to TRBJ2-1; 12 nucleotides match TRBD2. Per the germline V gene, CDR1 is ENHRY and CDR2 is SYGVKD. The CDR3 covers 16 residues. The V and J ends lost 6 bases and 2 bases, in that order; junction bases with no gene match: 5. CDR3 nucleotide sequence: TGTGCCATCAGCCGACTAGCGGGAGTAGCCTACAATGAGCAGTTCTTC. Translating it yields CAISRLAGVAYNEQFF.

There are a few counts of this clone. The gene calls are TRBV5-1 and TRBJ2-5; TRBD1 aligns across 8 bases. The CDR3 loop spans 15 amino acids. The junction had 8 bases not matched to a gene; V was cut back by 3 bases and J by 4 bases. CDR1 SGHRS and CDR2 YFSETQ come from the germline V gene. CDR3 nucleotide sequence: TGCGCCAGCAGCTCATTCGGGACAGGCGGAGAGACCCAGTACTTC. Its protein product is CASSSFGTGGETQYF.

CDR3 nucleotides: TGTGCCAGCAGCTTGACGGAAGCGGATGGCTACACCTTC. It specifies CASSLTEADGYTF. The gene calls are TRBV12-3 or TRBV12-4 and TRBJ1-2; no definite D call. Trimming removed 6 bases at V and 6 bases at J, with 14 bases between. This CDR3 is built from 13 residues.

The chain links TRBV9 to TRBJ2-7; 8 bases are a match to TRBD2. The V gene end was trimmed by 3 bases and the J gene end by 5 bases; junction bases not matched to a gene: 7. Germline V lookup: CDR1 SGDLS, CDR2 YYNGEE. This CDR3 contains 14 residues. The CDR3 DNA reads as TGTGCCAGCAGCGAGTATAGCGGGATCGACGAGCAGTACTTC. As protein: CASSEYSGIDEQYF.

The CDR3 DNA reads TGTGCCAGCAGTCCACGGACTAGCGGGAGGTTATTCTACAATGAGCAGTTCTTC. It yields the protein CASSPRTSGRLFYNEQFF. The chain uses TRBV27 and TRBJ2-1; 14 positions match TRBD2. CDR1 is MNHEY, CDR2 SMNVEV, per germline (reference sequence). The CDR3 totals 18 residues. Losses at the gene ends were 5 bases for V and 3 bases for J; bases not matched to a gene: 9.

The gene calls are TRBV11-2 and TRBJ2-7; a weak D match, TRBD1 (7 bases). The CDR3 is 14 residues long. The V gene's germline CDR1 is SGHAT and CDR2 FQNNGV. V was trimmed by 3 bases and J by 4 bases, leaving 13 bases between them. CDR3 nucleotide sequence: TGTGCCAGCAGCTTTGGCAGGGGGAGGTACGAGCAGTACTTC. Encoded protein: CASSFGRGRYEQYF.

The chain links TRBV7-9 to TRBJ2-7, with 10 bases matching TRBD2. Germline values: CDR1 SEHNR, CDR2 FQNEAQ (reference sequence). The CDR3 length is 14 residues. J lost 5 bases, V lost 5 bases, and 6 bases had no gene match. Written as DNA, the CDR3 is TGTGCCAGCAGCGCTAGCGGGAGCAAGCACGAGCAGTACTTC. It is translated as CASSASGSKHEQYF.

This clone was detected only once. The chain is built from TRBV2 and TRBJ1-5; maybe TRBD1 (5 bases). V was clipped by 4 bases and J by 3 bases, with 13 bases between them. The CDR3 covers 15 residues. Germline lookup yields CDR1 SNHLY and CDR2 FYNNEI. The CDR3 DNA reads TGTGCCAGCAGTGGGGGGAGGGGCCCCAATCAGCCCCAGCATTTT. It yields the protein CASSGGRGPNQPQHF.

The rearrangement joins TRBV28 to TRBJ2-4; a weak D match, TRBD2 (6 bases). From germline, CDR1 is MDHEN and CDR2 SYDVKM. Trimming removed 1 base at V and 0 bases at J, with 7 bases between. This CDR3 has 15 amino acids. The CDR3 protein is CASSLLGLAKNIQYF. The CDR3 nucleotides read TGTGCCAGCAGTTTATTGGGACTAGCCAAAAACATTCAGTACTTC.

The chain combines TRBV20-1 with TRBJ2-7; no clear D gene. The CDR3 spans 11 residues. Germline values: CDR1 DFQATT, CDR2 SNEGSKA (reference sequence). V lost 3 bases, J lost 8 bases, and 11 bases lay in between. In nucleotides, the CDR3 is TGCAGTGCTAGTTGGTACTCCCAGCAGTACTTC. Encoded protein: CSASWYSQQYF.

V gene TRBV5-1 combines with J gene TRBJ2-7, with D perhaps TRBD1 (6 bases). The germline V gene has CDR1 SGHRS and CDR2 YFSETQ. V dropped 4 bases and J dropped 5 bases, with 19 bases sitting between them. This CDR3 region has 15 residues. For the CDR3, the DNA is TGCGCCAGCAGCCTTGGGGGCTCAAAGGACCACGAGCAGTACTTC. Amino acids: CASSLGGSKDHEQYF.

The J gene is TRBJ2-5, the V gene TRBV5-1; the D is unclear. Trimming removed 4 bases from V and 1 base from J, with 2 bases in between. This CDR3 spans 11 amino acids. In germline, CDR1 is SGHRS, CDR2 YFSETQ. The CDR3 is CASSRQETQYF. The CDR3 DNA reads TGCGCCAGCAGCCGCCAAGAGACCCAGTACTTC.

V gene TRBV6-5 combines with J gene TRBJ1-5; unclear D gene. Germline assignment: CDR1 MNHEY and CDR2 SVGAGI. The CDR3 sequence is 15 residues long. Between the trimmed V and J ends, which lost 5 bases and 4 bases, there was a span of 15 bases. CDR3 bases: TGTGCCAGCAGTACCGTGGGGAGAGAGAATCAGCCCCAGCATTTT. Protein sequence: CASSTVGRENQPQHF.

The chain combines TRBV5-4 with TRBJ1-2; 9 nucleotides line up with TRBD1. V lost 5 bases and J lost 6; bases outside the gene matches: 5. The germline gives CDR1 SGHNT, CDR2 YYREEE (reference sequence). This CDR3 has 13 residues. The CDR3 reads CASRLDRGDGYTF. CDR3 bases: TGTGCCAGCAGACTGGACAGGGGAGATGGCTACACCTTC.

Written as DNA, the CDR3 is TGTGCCAGCTCACCACCGGCCAGCCAAGAGACCCAGTACTTC. Translation gives CASSPPASQETQYF. This chain links TRBV18 with TRBJ2-5; D unclear. The V end lost 0 bases, the J end lost 1 base, and 6 bases lay between the germline ends. Germline CDR1 reads KGHSH; CDR2 reads LQKENI. The CDR3 covers 14 residues.

This clone was found a few times. In the same sample, other DNA sequences code for this CDR3. The V and J genes are TRBV5-5 and TRBJ1-5, with D possibly being TRBD1 (5 bases). Trimming left V 0 bases short and J 0 bases short, with 10 bases between. The CDR3 has 16 amino acids. Germline V gene data show CDR1 as SGHKS and CDR2 as YYEKEE (reference sequence). The CDR3 sequence is CASSLVGGDSNQPQHF. The DNA of the CDR3 is TGTGCCAGCAGCTTGGTGGGGGGTGATAGCAATCAGCCCCAGCATTTT.

This clone came up once. The chain links TRBV7-9 to TRBJ1-1; D is unresolved. V lost 2 bases and J 5 bases, leaving 6 bases between the germline ends. Germline CDR1 reads SEHNR; CDR2 reads FQNEAQ (reference sequence). This CDR3 has 12 residues. CDR3: CASSLFRTEAFF. The DNA of the CDR3 is TGTGCCAGCAGCTTATTCAGGACTGAAGCTTTCTTT.

Points on this clone: No DNA is shown, since the ends of the CDR3 on it are uncertain; the CDR3 is the one TCRdb lists. The chain couples TRBV21-1 to TRBJ1-5; TRBD1 is taken as the D call from the table, unchecked against the DNA. TRBV21-1 represents a pseudogene. The CDR3 is 16 residues long, counting both termini. This CDR3 is CASSKVGTGINQPQHF.

This clone is a singleton in its sample. The same CDR3 also results from other DNA sequences found in this sample. The chain has TRBV10-1 and TRBJ2-5, with TRBD1 matching 9 bases. This CDR3 is built from 14 residues. Germline CDR1 WNHNN, CDR2 SYGVQD (reference sequence). The ends lost 0 bases at V and 5 bases at J; junction bases unmatched: 1. The CDR3 coding sequence is TGCGCCAGCAGTGAGTCGGACAGGGGTGAGACCCAGTACTTC. This encodes CASSESDRGETQYF.

The chain is built from TRBV18 and TRBJ2-4; 8 bases line up with TRBD1. This CDR3 has 13 residues. The ends lost 3 bases at V and 7 bases at J; junction bases unmatched: 2. The V gene's germline CDR1 is KGHSH and CDR2 LQKENI. This chain's CDR3 is CASSPGQDNIQYF. In nucleotides, the CDR3 is TGTGCCAGCTCACCGGGACAGGATAACATTCAGTACTTC.

This chain links TRBV12-5 with TRBJ2-5; D is unresolved. The germline CDR1 and CDR2 sequences are LGHNT and FRNRAP. With 2 bases removed from V and 4 bases from J, the gap between germline ends came to 5 bases. This CDR3 is built from 12 residues. DNA of the CDR3: TGTGCTAGTGGTTTGCCTACAGAGACCCAGTACTTC. This gives the protein CASGLPTETQYF.

The V and J genes are TRBV16 and TRBJ1-1, with D possibly being TRBD1 (5 bases). The CDR3 totals 13 residues. V shed 3 bases and J shed 5 bases, with 10 bases lying between them. Germline V CDR1 and CDR2: KGHSY, FQNENV. Here the CDR3 DNA reads TGTGCCAGCAGCCACCAGGAGGGGACTGAAGCTTTCTTT. The encoded protein is CASSHQEGTEAFF.

CDR3 DNA: TGTGCCAGCAGTTTAACAGGGTATGGCTACACCTTC. It is translated as CASSLTGYGYTF. The V gene is TRBV28, the J gene TRBJ1-2; TRBD1 is a possible D gene (6 bases). The CDR3 runs to 12 residues. Germline V gives CDR1 MDHEN, CDR2 SYDVKM. Trimming shortened V by 2 bases and J by 5 bases, and 6 bases separated the two germline ends.

This chain joins TRBV6-1 and TRBJ1-6, with D unclear. V was clipped by 0 bases and J by 11 bases, with 5 bases between them. The CDR3 loop spans 12 amino acids. The germline CDR1 and CDR2 sequences are MNHNS and SASEGT. The DNA of the CDR3 is TGTGCCAGCAGTGAAGCGGGCCCACCCCTCCACTTT. Its translation: CASSEAGPPLHF.

The chain couples TRBV5-4 to TRBJ2-3; 7 nucleotides agree with TRBD2. CDR3 length equals 15 residues. Germline V gene sequence: CDR1 SGHNT, CDR2 YYREEE (reference sequence). The junction had 9 bases not matched to a gene; V was cut back by 4 bases and J by 4 bases. Here the CDR3 reads CASSRSGMRADTQYF. In DNA, the CDR3 is TGTGCCAGCAGCAGAAGCGGGATGAGGGCAGATACGCAGTATTTT.

This clone showed up many times. The rearrangement joins TRBV4-2 to TRBJ1-4; no firm D call. Germline V gene lookup returns CDR1 LGHNA and CDR2 YNFKEQ. The germline V and J ends were trimmed by 2 bases and 0 bases, with 10 bases remaining between them. This CDR3 comprises 16 residues. CDR3 amino acids: CASSQPRTTTNEKLFF. Here the CDR3 DNA reads TGTGCCAGCAGCCAACCCAGAACCACAACTAATGAAAAACTGTTTTTT.

This clone was recorded once. V gene TRBV7-8 combines with J gene TRBJ2-7; TRBD2 aligns across 7 bases. V shed 5 bases and J 6 bases; nucleotides not matched to a gene: 10. CDR1 and CDR2 (germline): SGHVS, FQNEAQ. This CDR3 has 14 amino acids. The chain's CDR3 is CASSPIAGSGEQYF. The CDR3 DNA is TGTGCCAGCAGCCCTATAGCGGGCTCGGGCGAGCAGTACTTC.

This clone was recorded a few times. The chain combines TRBV3-1 (or the pseudogene TRBV3-2) with TRBJ1-1, with D uncertain. V gave up 0 bases and J gave up 12 bases, with 14 bases separating them. This CDR3 has 13 amino acids. The germline gives CDR1 LGHDT, CDR2 YNNKEL (reference sequence). The DNA of the CDR3 is TGTGCCAGCAGCCAAGATAAGGCCCTGCGGACTTTCTTT. Protein: CASSQDKALRTFF.

The gene calls are TRBV30 and TRBJ1-1; 7 positions match TRBD1. Trimming at V came to 2 bases and at J to 5 bases, leaving 8 bases not matched to a gene. CDR1 is GTSNPN, CDR2 SVGIG, per germline (reference sequence). This CDR3 has 14 amino acids. The CDR3 loop reads CAWSTNRGWTEAFF. The CDR3 coding sequence is TGTGCCTGGAGTACCAACAGGGGATGGACTGAAGCTTTCTTT.

The gene calls are TRBV5-5 and TRBJ2-7, with D perhaps matching TRBD1 (5 bases). The germline gives CDR1 SGHKS, CDR2 YYEKEE (reference sequence). The CDR3 totals 14 residues. The V end was cut by 4 bases, the J end by 2 bases, with 13 bases between. The CDR3 sequence: CASSVTEQAYEQYF. CDR3 nucleotide sequence: TGTGCCAGCAGCGTCACAGAACAGGCCTACGAGCAGTACTTC.